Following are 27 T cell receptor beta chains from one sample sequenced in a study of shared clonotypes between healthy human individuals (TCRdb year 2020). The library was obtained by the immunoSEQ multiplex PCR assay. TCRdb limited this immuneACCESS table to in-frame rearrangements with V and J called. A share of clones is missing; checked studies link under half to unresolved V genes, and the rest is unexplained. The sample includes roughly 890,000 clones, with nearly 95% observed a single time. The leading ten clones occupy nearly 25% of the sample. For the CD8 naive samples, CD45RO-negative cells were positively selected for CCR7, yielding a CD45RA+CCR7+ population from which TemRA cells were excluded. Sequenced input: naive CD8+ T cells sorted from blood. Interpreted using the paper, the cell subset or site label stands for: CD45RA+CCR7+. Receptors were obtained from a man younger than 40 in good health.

CDR3 loop: CASSLLGTSGASYEQYF. CDR3 DNA sequence: TGTGCCAGCAGTTTGCTTGGGACTAGCGGTGCCTCCTACGAGCAGTACTTC. V usage is TRBV27 and J usage is TRBJ2-7; 11 bases are a match to TRBD2. V trimming: 3 bases; J trimming: 0 bases; junction bases outside the gene matches: 7. Germline V gene data show CDR1 as MNHEY and CDR2 as SMNVEV (reference sequence). The CDR3 is 17 amino acids.

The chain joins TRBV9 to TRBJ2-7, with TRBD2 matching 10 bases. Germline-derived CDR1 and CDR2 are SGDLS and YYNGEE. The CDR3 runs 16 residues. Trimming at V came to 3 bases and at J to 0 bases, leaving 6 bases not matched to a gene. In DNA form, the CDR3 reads TGTGCCAGCAGCGCCGCTAGCGGGGGCAGCTCCTACGAGCAGTACTTC. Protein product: CASSAASGGSSYEQYF.

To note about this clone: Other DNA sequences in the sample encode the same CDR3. The CDR3 spells CSARDFYEQYF. The CDR3 region has the DNA TGCAGTGCCAGGGATTTTTACGAGCAGTACTTC. This chain connects TRBV20-1 to TRBJ2-7, with TRBD1 as a possible D gene (5 bases). The germline V gene has CDR1 DFQATT and CDR2 SNEGSKA (reference sequence). This CDR3 has 11 amino acids. V shed 6 bases and J shed 4 bases, with 10 bases lying between them.

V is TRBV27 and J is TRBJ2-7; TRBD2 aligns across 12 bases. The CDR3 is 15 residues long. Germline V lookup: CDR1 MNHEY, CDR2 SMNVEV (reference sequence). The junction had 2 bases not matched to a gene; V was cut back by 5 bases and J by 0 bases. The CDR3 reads CASSALAGGSYEQYF. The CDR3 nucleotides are TGTGCCAGCAGTGCACTAGCGGGGGGCTCCTACGAGCAGTACTTC.

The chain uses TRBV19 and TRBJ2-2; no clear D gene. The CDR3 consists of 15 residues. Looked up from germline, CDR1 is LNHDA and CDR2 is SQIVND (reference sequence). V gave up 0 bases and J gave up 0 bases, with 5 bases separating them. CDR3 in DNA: TGTGCCAGTAGTATAGAGGTAACGAACACCGGGGAGCTGTTTTTT. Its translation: CASSIEVTNTGELFF.

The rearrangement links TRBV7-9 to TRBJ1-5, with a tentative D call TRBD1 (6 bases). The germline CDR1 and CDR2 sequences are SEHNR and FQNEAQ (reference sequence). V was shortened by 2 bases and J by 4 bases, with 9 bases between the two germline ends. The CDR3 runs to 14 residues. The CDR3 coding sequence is TGTGCCAGCAGCTTATCGACAGGTAATCAGCCCCAGCATTTT. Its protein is CASSLSTGNQPQHF.

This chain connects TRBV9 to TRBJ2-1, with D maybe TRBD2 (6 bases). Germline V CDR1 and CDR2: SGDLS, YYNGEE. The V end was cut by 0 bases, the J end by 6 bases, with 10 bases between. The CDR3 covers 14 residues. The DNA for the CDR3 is TGTGCCAGCAGCGTAGGAGGACTAAGCAATGAGCAGTTCTTC. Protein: CASSVGGLSNEQFF.

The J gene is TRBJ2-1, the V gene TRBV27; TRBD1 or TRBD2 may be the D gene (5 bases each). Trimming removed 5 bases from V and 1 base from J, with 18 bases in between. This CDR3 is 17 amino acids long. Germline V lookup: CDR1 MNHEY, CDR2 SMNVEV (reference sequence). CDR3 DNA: TGTGCCAGCAGTAAATACCCCTTGGGGGAGTCCTACAATGAGCAGTTCTTC. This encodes CASSKYPLGESYNEQFF.

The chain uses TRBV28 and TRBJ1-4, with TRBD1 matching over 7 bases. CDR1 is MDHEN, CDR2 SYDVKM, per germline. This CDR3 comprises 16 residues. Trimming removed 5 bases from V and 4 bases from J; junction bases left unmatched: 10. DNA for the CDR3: TGTGCCAGCAGTCCGAATACAGGGGCGGTTAATGAAAAACTGTTTTTT. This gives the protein CASSPNTGAVNEKLFF.

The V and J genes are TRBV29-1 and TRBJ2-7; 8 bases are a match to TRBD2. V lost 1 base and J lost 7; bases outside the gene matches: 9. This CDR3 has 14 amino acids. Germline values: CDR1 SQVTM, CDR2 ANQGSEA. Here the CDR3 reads CSVEGVAGSFEQYF. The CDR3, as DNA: TGCAGCGTTGAAGGAGTAGCGGGATCTTTTGAGCAGTACTTC.

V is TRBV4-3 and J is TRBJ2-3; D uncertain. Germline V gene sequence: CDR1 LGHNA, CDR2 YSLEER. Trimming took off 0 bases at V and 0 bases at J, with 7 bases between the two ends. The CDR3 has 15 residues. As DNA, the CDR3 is TGCGCCAGCAGCCAAGACTCCTCTAGCACAGATACGCAGTATTTT. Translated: CASSQDSSSTDTQYF.

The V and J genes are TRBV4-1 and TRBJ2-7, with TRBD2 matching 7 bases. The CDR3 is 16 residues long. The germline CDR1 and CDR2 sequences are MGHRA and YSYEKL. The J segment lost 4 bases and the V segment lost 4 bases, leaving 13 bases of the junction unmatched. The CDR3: CASSPLGRGGRYEQYF. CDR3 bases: TGCGCCAGCAGCCCCCTGGGACGGGGAGGGCGATACGAGCAGTACTTC.

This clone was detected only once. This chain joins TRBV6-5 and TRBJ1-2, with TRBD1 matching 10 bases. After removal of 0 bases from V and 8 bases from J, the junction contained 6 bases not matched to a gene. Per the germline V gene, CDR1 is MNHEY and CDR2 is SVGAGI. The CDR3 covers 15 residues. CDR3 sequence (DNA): TGTGCCAGCAGTTACTCGACAGGGGGCGGCGGAGGCTACACCTTC. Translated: CASSYSTGGGGGYTF.

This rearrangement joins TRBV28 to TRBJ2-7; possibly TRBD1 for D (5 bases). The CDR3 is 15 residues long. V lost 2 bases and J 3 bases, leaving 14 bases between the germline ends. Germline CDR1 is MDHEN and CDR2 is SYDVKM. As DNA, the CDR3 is TGTGCCAGCAGTTTACTCCAGGGCGGATTCTACGAGCAGTACTTC. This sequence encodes CASSLLQGGFYEQYF.

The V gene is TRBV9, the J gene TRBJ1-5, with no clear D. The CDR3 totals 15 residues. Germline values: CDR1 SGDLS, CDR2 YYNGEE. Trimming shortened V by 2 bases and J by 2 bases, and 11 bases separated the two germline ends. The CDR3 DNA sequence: TGTGCCAGCAGCGTGGAGGGTTTGGGCAATCAGCCCCAGCATTTT. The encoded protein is CASSVEGLGNQPQHF.

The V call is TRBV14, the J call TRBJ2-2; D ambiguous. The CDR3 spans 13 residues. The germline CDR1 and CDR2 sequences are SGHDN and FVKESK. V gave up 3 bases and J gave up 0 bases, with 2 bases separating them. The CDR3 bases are TGTGCCAGCAGCCACTCGAACACCGGGGAGCTGTTTTTT. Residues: CASSHSNTGELFF.

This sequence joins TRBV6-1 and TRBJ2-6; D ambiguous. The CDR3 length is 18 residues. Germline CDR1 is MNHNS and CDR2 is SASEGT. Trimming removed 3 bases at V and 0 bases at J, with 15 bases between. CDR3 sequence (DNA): TGTGCCAGCAGTGACATCAAGGGCCCGTTCTCTGGGGCCAACGTCCTGACTTTC. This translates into CASSDIKGPFSGANVLTF.

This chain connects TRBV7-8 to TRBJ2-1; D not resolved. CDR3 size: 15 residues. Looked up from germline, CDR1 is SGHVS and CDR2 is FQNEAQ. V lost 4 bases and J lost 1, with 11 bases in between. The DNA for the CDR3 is TGTGCCAGCAGCTCCAGCAGACTGTCCTACAATGAGCAGTTCTTC. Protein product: CASSSSRLSYNEQFF. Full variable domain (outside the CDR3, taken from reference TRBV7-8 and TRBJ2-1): GAGVSQSPRYKVAKRGQDVALRCDPISGHVSLFWYQQALGQGPEFLTYFQNEAQLDKSGLPSDRFFAERPEGSVSTLKIQRTQQEDSAVYLCASSSSRLSYNEQFFGPGTRLTVL.

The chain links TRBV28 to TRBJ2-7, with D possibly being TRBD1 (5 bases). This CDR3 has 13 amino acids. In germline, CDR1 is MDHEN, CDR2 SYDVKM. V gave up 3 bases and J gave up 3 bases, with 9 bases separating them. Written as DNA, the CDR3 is TGTGCCAGCAGTTTTCAGGGTTACTACGAGCAGTACTTC. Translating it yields CASSFQGYYEQYF.

The CDR3 loop is CASSHDGGPNQPQHF. CDR3 nucleotide sequence: TGTGCCAGTAGTCATGATGGGGGGCCCAATCAGCCCCAGCATTTT. J is TRBJ1-5 and V is TRBV19, with D possibly matching TRBD1 (6 bases). Germline lookup yields CDR1 LNHDA and CDR2 SQIVND (reference sequence). The CDR3 runs to 15 residues. Trimming left V 5 bases short and J 3 bases short, with 14 bases between.

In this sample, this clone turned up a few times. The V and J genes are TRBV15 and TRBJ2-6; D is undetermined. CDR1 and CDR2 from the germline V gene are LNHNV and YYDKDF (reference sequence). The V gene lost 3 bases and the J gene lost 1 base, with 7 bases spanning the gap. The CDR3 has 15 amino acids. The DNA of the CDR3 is TGTGCCACCAGCAGCTCAGTGTCTGGGGCCAACGTCCTGACTTTC. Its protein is CATSSSVSGANVLTF.

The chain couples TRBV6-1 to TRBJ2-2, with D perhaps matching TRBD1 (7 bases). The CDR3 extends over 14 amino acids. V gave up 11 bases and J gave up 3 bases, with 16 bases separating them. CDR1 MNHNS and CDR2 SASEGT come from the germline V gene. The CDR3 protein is CAGRRGRYTGELFF. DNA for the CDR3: TGTGCCGGACGGAGGGGGCGATACACCGGGGAGCTGTTTTTT.

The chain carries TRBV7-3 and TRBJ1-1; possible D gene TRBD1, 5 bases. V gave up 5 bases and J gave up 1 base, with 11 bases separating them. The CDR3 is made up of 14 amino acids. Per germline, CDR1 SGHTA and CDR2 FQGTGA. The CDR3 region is CASSPGDGNTEAFF. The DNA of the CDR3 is TGTGCCAGCAGCCCCGGGGACGGGAACACTGAAGCTTTCTTT.

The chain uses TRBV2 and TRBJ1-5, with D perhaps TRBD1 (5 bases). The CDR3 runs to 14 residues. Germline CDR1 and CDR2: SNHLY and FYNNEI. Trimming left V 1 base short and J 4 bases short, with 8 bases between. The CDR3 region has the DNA TGTGCCAGCAGTGAAGGGGGCCTAAATCAGCCCCAGCATTTT. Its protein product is CASSEGGLNQPQHF.

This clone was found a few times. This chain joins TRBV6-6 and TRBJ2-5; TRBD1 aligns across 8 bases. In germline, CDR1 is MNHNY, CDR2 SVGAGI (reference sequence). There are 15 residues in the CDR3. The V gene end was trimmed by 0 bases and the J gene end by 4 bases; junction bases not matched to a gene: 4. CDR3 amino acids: CASSYSRQGAETQYF. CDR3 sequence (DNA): TGTGCCAGCAGTTACTCCCGGCAGGGGGCAGAGACCCAGTACTTC.

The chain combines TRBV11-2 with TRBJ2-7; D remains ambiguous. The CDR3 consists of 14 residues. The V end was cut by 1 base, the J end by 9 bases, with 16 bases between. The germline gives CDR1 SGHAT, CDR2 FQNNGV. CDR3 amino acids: CASSLVADRGGQYF. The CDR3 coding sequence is TGTGCCAGCAGCTTAGTGGCGGACCGCGGTGGGCAGTACTTC. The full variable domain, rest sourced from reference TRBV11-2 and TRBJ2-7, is EAGVAQSPRYKIIEKRQSVAFWCNPISGHATLYWYQQILGQGPKLLIQFQNNGVVDDSQLPKDRFSAERLKGVDSTLKIQPAKLEDSAVYLCASSLVADRGGQYFGPGTRLTVT.

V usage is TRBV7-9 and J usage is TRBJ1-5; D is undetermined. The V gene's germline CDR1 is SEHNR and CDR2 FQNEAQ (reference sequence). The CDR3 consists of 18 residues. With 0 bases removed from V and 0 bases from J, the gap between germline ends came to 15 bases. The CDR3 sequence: CASSLAEEAGYSNQPQHF. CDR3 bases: TGTGCCAGCAGCTTAGCGGAGGAGGCGGGATATAGCAATCAGCCCCAGCATTTT. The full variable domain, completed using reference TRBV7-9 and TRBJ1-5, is DTGVSQNPRHKITKRGQNVTFRCDPISEHNRLYWYRQTLGQGPEFLTYFQNEAQLEKSRLLSDRFSAERPKGSFSTLEIQRTEQGDSAMYLCASSLAEEAGYSNQPQHFGDGTRLSIL.